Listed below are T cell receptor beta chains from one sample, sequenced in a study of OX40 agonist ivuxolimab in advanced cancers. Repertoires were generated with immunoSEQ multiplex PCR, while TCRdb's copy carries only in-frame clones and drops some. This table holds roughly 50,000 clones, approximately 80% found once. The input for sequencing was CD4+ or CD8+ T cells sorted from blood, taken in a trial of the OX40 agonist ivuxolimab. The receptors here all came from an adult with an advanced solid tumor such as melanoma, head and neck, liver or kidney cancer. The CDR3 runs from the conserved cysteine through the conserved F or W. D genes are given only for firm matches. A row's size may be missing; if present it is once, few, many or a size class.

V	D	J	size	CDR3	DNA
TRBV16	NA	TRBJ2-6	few	CASSPRRGQSYSGANVLTF	TGTGCCAGCAGCCCCCGGAGGGGGCAGAGCTACTCTGGGGCCAACGTCCTGACTTTC
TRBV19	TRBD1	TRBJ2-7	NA	CASSIGTGAYEQYF	TGTGCCAGTAGTATAGGGACAGGGGCGTACGAGCAGTACTTC
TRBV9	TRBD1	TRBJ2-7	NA	CASSVGTGAAYEQYF	TGTGCCAGCAGCGTAGGGACAGGGGCGGCCTACGAGCAGTACTTC
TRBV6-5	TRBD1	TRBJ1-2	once	CASSGQGRTGYTF	TGTGCCAGCAGCGGACAGGGGCGAACTGGCTACACCTTC
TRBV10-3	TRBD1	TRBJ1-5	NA	CASTPTGADQPQHF	TGTGCCAGCACTCCGACAGGGGCGGATCAGCCCCAGCATTTT
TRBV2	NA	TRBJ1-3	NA	CASSPIVSSGNTIYF	TGTGCCAGCAGCCCTATTGTCAGCTCTGGAAACACCATATATTTT
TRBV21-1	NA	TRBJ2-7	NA	CASRKRRAGVHEQYF	TGTGCCAGCAGGAAGAGGAGGGCGGGAGTCCACGAGCAGTACTTC
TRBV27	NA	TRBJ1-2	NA	CASSPAGGIGGYTF	TGTGCCAGCAGTCCGGCTGGAGGGATCGGTGGCTACACCTTC
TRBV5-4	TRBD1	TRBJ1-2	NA	CASSSPDRGANYGYTF	TGTGCCAGCAGCTCCCCCGACAGGGGGGCTAACTATGGCTACACCTTC
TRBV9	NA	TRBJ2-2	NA	CASSVAGAPGTLPFGELFF	TGTGCCAGCAGCGTAGCCGGGGCTCCTGGGACCCTTCCTTTCGGGGAGCTGTTTTTT
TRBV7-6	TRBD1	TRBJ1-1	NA	CASSKGQMNTEAFF	TGTGCCAGCAGCAAGGGACAGATGAACACTGAAGCTTTCTTT
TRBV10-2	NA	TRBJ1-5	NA	CASSENTYQPQHF	TGCGCCAGCAGTGAGAACACATATCAGCCCCAGCATTTT
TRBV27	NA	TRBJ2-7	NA	CASSLSEHYEQYF	TGTGCCAGCAGCCTCTCCGAGCACTACGAGCAGTACTTC
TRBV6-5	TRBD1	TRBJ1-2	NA	CASSSTGSYGYTF	TGTGCCAGCAGTTCGACAGGGTCCTATGGCTACACCTTC
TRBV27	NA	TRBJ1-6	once	CASSFKRGLNSPLHF	TGTGCCAGCAGTTTTAAAAGGGGTTTGAATTCACCCCTCCACTTT
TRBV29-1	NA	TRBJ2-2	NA	CSVGGHSNTGELFF	TGCAGCGTGGGAGGACATTCGAACACCGGGGAGCTGTTTTTT
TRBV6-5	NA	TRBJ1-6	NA	CASSYEQGWNSPLHF	TGTGCCAGCAGTTACGAGCAGGGTTGGAATTCACCCCTCCACTTT
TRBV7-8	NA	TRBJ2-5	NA	CASSPAFRGGKETQYF	TGTGCCAGCAGCCCAGCATTTAGGGGGGGGAAAGAGACCCAGTACTTC
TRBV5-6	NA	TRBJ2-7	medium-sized	CASSSTYEQYF	TGTGCCAGCAGTTCGACCTACGAGCAGTACTTC
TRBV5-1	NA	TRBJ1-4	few	CASSPQGGNEKLFF	TGCGCCAGCAGCCCACAGGGAGGAAATGAAAAACTGTTTTTT
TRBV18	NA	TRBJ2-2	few	CASSVNTGELFF	TGTGCCAGCTCAGTCAACACCGGGGAGCTGTTTTTT
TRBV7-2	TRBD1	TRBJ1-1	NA	CASSHLDRGPTEAFF	TGTGCCAGCAGTCATTTAGACAGGGGGCCCACTGAAGCTTTCTTT
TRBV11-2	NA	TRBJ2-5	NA	CASSSTGEETQYF	TGTGCCAGCAGCTCGACGGGCGAAGAGACCCAGTACTTC